Sequencing of this T cell receptor beta chain was carried out in a study of glioma-infiltrating T cells. The CDR3 loop spans 14 amino acids. Trimming removed 6 bases at V and 3 bases at J, with 13 bases between. Germline V gene sequence: CDR1 MNHNS, CDR2 SASEGT. This clonotype came up many times. Amplification of TCR alpha and beta CDR3 regions from RNA used iRepertoire nested multiplex PCR. One entry per CDR3 protein, called by TCRdb with MiXCR from the multiplex PCR reads. The data show 150,000 to 200,000 distinct CDR3 sequences, about 32% seen once. The source of this sequence is a human donor with low-grade glioma or glioblastoma, undergoing nonglioma brain surgery, or in good health (not recorded which). Sequencing was carried out using glioma tissue, nonneoplastic brain tissue, or PBMCs (not recorded which). V is TRBV6-1 and J is TRBJ2-3; D is perhaps TRBD2 (6 bases). This CDR3 is CASSPPGETDTQYF. Here the CDR3 DNA reads TGTGCCAGCAGCCCCCCGGGAGAGACAGATACGCAGTATTTT.